This T cell receptor beta chain came from a study of T cell responses to AZD1222 COVID-19 vaccine. The study's findings and limits: It should be noted that donors were predominantly white British and more often female, and clonal diversity was possibly underestimated. Nearly half of spike-specific TCRs reportedly target variant regions that are unmutated in the B.1.351 and B.1.1.7 variants. None of the repertoires were sampled until the peak T cell response had passed. Spike-wide coverage was observed for vaccine-associated CD4 TCRs, with dominant responses at 160-218 and 743-854.

This clone has only one observation. The antigen remains undetermined. The germline V gene encodes CDR1 SGHVS and CDR2 FQNEAQ. The CDR3 is made up of 14 amino acids. Trimming took 5 bases from V and 9 from J; bases not matched to a gene: 10. Data came from immunoSEQ multiplex PCR; TCRdb stores just in-frame clones and leaves some out. The sample has about 120,000 clones, around 89% seen once; the top ten hold about 3.1%. This specimen was peripheral blood, taken on day 0 of AZD1222 vaccination. The genes are TRBV7-8 and TRBJ2-1; 7 nucleotides match TRBD1. This receptor was identified in an adult in good health. CDR3 amino acids: CASSRDRVESEQFF. CDR3 DNA: TGTGCCAGCAGCCGAGACAGGGTTGAGAGTGAGCAGTTCTTC.